This T cell receptor (beta chain) was found in a study of cytomegalovirus exposure and HLA in healthy donors. Study-wide context: Of over 350 genotyped donors, roughly 76% grouped in the Caucasian-associated ancestry cluster.

The PCR had 60 Vbeta and 13 Jbeta primers. Repertoires were generated with immunoSEQ multiplex PCR, while TCRdb's copy carries only in-frame clones and drops some. The sample has about 110,000 clones, just over 70% seen once. Note on this clone: Antigen unknown.

General observations from the study: Several top significant clusters appeared, in a later analysis, to be linked to common viral pathogens. An analysis was carried out at a later point. It showed that HLA-associated TCR beta chains were more clonally expanded than equally common non-associated chains. Reports credit the classifier with highly specific, highly sensitive diagnosis of cytomegalovirus status.

The CDR3 consists of 14 residues. The ends lost 4 bases at V and 4 bases at J; junction bases unmatched: 4. Germline V gene lookup returns CDR1 MNHEY and CDR2 SVGAGI. The sequenced material came from PBMCs. The receptor was derived from a boy aged 10-17 years in good health and CMV-seronegative. The rearrangement links TRBV6-5 to TRBJ1-1, with 9 bases lining up with TRBD1. This CDR3 reads CASSLGQGSTEAFF. Written as DNA, the CDR3 is TGTGCCAGCAGTTTGGGACAGGGAAGCACTGAAGCTTTCTTT.